These 5 T cell receptor beta chains were all obtained from the same sample, sequenced in a study of blood T cell repertoires in COVID-19. The repertoire was sequenced with immunoSEQ multiplex PCR; TCRdb's copy has only in-frame clones and lacks some. The sample has 190,000 or so clones; about 87% are singletons. Source material: peripheral blood. All receptors derive from a woman in her 30s with acute or convalescent COVID-19.

The V gene is TRBV28, the J gene TRBJ1-6; 8 bases align to TRBD1. The CDR3 spans 14 residues. V trimming: 3 bases; J trimming: 7 bases; junction bases outside the gene matches: 2. Germline assignment: CDR1 MDHEN and CDR2 SYDVKM. CDR3 sequence (DNA): TGTGCCAGCAGTTTGGACAGGGAGAATTCACCCCTCCACTTT. This encodes CASSLDRENSPLHF.

This clone was detected only a few times. The same CDR3 can be traced to other DNA sequences in this sample. This sequence joins TRBV6-5 and TRBJ2-7, with 10 bases identical to TRBD1. The CDR3 length is 15 residues. The junction had 3 bases not matched to a gene; V was cut back by 0 bases and J by 4 bases. Germline V lookup: CDR1 MNHEY, CDR2 SVGAGI. This chain's CDR3 is CASSYSTGGIYEQYF. The CDR3 bases are TGTGCCAGCAGTTACTCGACAGGGGGCATATACGAGCAGTACTTC.

V is TRBV2 and J is TRBJ1-6; 7 bases map to TRBD1. Trimming cost V 6 bases and J 17 bases; bases outside gene matches: 13. The germline V gene encodes CDR1 SNHLY and CDR2 FYNNEI. The CDR3 loop spans 13 amino acids. The CDR3 DNA follows: TGTGCCAGCAGCGACAGGGTTGGTGTCGAGATCCACTTT. This codes for CASSDRVGVEIHF. The variable domain in full, completed from reference TRBV2 and TRBJ1-6, reads EPEVTQTPSHQVTQMGQEVILRCVPISNHLYFYWYRQILGQKVEFLVSFYNNEISEKSEIFDDQFSVERPDGSNFTLKIRSTKLEDSAMYFCASSDRVGVEIHFGNGTRLTVT.

This chain connects TRBV7-9 to TRBJ1-4; TRBD1 is a possible D gene (5 bases). Deletions cut 5 bases from V and 10 bases from J, with 26 bases between. Per the germline V gene, CDR1 is SEHNR and CDR2 is FQNEAQ (reference sequence). The CDR3 extends over 17 amino acids. The CDR3 nucleotides are TGTGCCAGCAGCAAAATTCCGGCGGGGGATGCCGAGGCAAAACTGTTTTTT. Translated, it gives CASSKIPAGDAEAKLFF.

The chain couples TRBV5-1 to TRBJ2-7; maybe TRBD2 (6 bases). Germline-derived CDR1 and CDR2 are SGHRS and YFSETQ. V was cut by 5 bases and J by 3 bases, with 27 bases left in between. The CDR3 length is 18 residues. CDR3 sequence (DNA): TGCGCCAGCAGGCTCTCTCCGGGGGACGGAAACCCCATCTACGAGCAGTACTTC. Translated: CASRLSPGDGNPIYEQYF.